This entry features one T cell receptor (beta chain) sequence. V lost 2 bases and J 3 bases, leaving 8 bases between the germline ends. Germline V gene sequence: CDR1 SGHRS, CDR2 YFSETQ. This CDR3 contains 14 residues. The sample comes from a study of blood T cell repertoires in COVID-19. Method: immunoSEQ multiplex PCR; TCRdb's copy keeps in-frame clones and lacks some. The repertoire holds approximately 97,000 clones, with just under 85% as singletons. Sequencing used peripheral blood. The clonotype was recovered from a man aged 35 to 55 with active or convalescent COVID-19. This rearrangement joins TRBV5-1 to TRBJ2-2; possible D gene TRBD1, 5 bases. This chain's CDR3 is CASSLQDYTGELFF. For the CDR3, the DNA is TGCGCCAGCAGCTTACAGGATTACACCGGGGAGCTGTTTTTT.